A selection of T cell receptor beta chains follows, all from one sample in a study of blood T cell repertoires in COVID-19. Produced via immunoSEQ multiplex PCR; TCRdb's table is partial and in-frame only. The sample lists 150,000 to 200,000 clones, roughly 79% occurring once. The sample consisted of peripheral blood. The receptors here all came from a woman in her sixties or seventies with acute or convalescent COVID-19. CDR3s include the opening cysteine and the closing phenylalanine or tryptophan. Each record gives: J gene, clone size, V gene, D gene, CDR3 DNA, CDR3 protein. D genes are given only for firm matches. Part of the rows lack a size; the others show once, few, many or a class for expanded clones.

J gene: TRBJ1-3; clone size: -; V gene: TRBV5-1; D gene: -; CDR3 DNA: TGCGCCAGCAGCCCCTCTAGAGCGGGAGGAAACACCATATATTTT; CDR3 protein: CASSPSRAGGNTIYF
J gene: TRBJ2-7; clone size: -; V gene: TRBV18; D gene: -; CDR3 DNA: TGTGCCAGCTCATCAGGGAGGAGCTCCTACGAGCAGTACTTC; CDR3 protein: CASSSGRSSYEQYF
J gene: TRBJ2-7; clone size: -; V gene: TRBV19; D gene: -; CDR3 DNA: TGTGCCAGTAGTATCCAGGCTCGGTACGAGCAGTACTTC; CDR3 protein: CASSIQARYEQYF
J gene: TRBJ2-7; clone size: -; V gene: TRBV7-9; D gene: TRBD1; CDR3 DNA: TGTGCCAGCAGCTTGGGACAGATCTACGAGCAGTACTTC; CDR3 protein: CASSLGQIYEQYF
J gene: TRBJ1-3; clone size: -; V gene: TRBV11-2; D gene: -; CDR3 DNA: TGTGCCAGCAGCTTAGTCTCGGGACACCGAACACTCTCTGGAAACACCATATATTTT; CDR3 protein: CASSLVSGHRTLSGNTIYF
J gene: TRBJ1-1; clone size: medium-sized; V gene: TRBV5-1; D gene: -; CDR3 DNA: TGCGCCAGCCGGGGGGCTGAAGCTTTCTTT; CDR3 protein: CASRGAEAFF
J gene: TRBJ2-1; clone size: -; V gene: TRBV28; D gene: TRBD2; CDR3 DNA: TGTGCCAGCAGTTTTGGCGGGAGGGCCTCATTAGAGCAGTTCTTC; CDR3 protein: CASSFGGRASLEQFF
J gene: TRBJ2-1; clone size: -; V gene: TRBV7-9; D gene: -; CDR3 DNA: TGTGCCAGCAGCCCCGGGACAACCCGATGGGGCGATGAGCAGTTCTTC; CDR3 protein: CASSPGTTRWGDEQFF
J gene: TRBJ2-1; clone size: -; V gene: TRBV18; D gene: -; CDR3 DNA: TGTGCCAGCTCACCACGGGCCAGCCGATATTACAATGAGCAGTTCTTC; CDR3 protein: CASSPRASRYYNEQFF
J gene: TRBJ2-5; clone size: -; V gene: TRBV4-2; D gene: TRBD2; CDR3 DNA: TGTGCCAGCAGCCAAGATGCGGGAGGGTACCAAGAGACCCAGTACTTC; CDR3 protein: CASSQDAGGYQETQYF
J gene: TRBJ2-5; clone size: few; V gene: TRBV27; D gene: TRBD2; CDR3 DNA: TGTGCCAGCAGTTCCGGAACTGCAGCGGGAGACAGAGAGACCCAGTACTTC; CDR3 protein: CASSSGTAAGDRETQYF
J gene: TRBJ2-3; clone size: -; V gene: TRBV10-3; D gene: TRBD2; CDR3 DNA: TGTGCCATCAGTGGGACTAGCGGGAGGGCCTCCGCAGATACGCAGTATTTT; CDR3 protein: CAISGTSGRASADTQYF
J gene: TRBJ2-1; clone size: -; V gene: TRBV7-2; D gene: TRBD2; CDR3 DNA: TGTGCCAGCAGCTTCGATTCCGGGACTAGCGGTTTTCGGGAGCAGTTCTTC; CDR3 protein: CASSFDSGTSGFREQFF
J gene: TRBJ2-1; clone size: -; V gene: TRBV5-1; D gene: TRBD2; CDR3 DNA: TGCGCCAGCAGCCGGGCACTAGCGGGAGGGCGGGGGATGTCCTACAATGAGCAGTTCTTC; CDR3 protein: CASSRALAGGRGMSYNEQFF
J gene: TRBJ1-3; clone size: -; V gene: TRBV4-1; D gene: -; CDR3 DNA: TGCGCCAGCAGCCATGGACAAGCGTATTTCTCTGGAAACACCATATATTTT; CDR3 protein: CASSHGQAYFSGNTIYF
J gene: TRBJ1-4; clone size: -; V gene: TRBV3-1/TRBV3-2; D gene: -; CDR3 DNA: TGTGCCAGCAGCCACCGGGGATCTAATGAAAAACTGTTTTTT; CDR3 protein: CASSHRGSNEKLFF
J gene: TRBJ1-3; clone size: -; V gene: TRBV4-1; D gene: -; CDR3 DNA: TGCGCCAGCAGCCAACTTGCCTTAACGGGAAGCTCTGGAAACACCATATATTTT; CDR3 protein: CASSQLALTGSSGNTIYF
J gene: TRBJ2-1; clone size: -; V gene: TRBV9; D gene: -; CDR3 DNA: TGTGCCAGCAGCCCCGGGGCGGGGTTGGGTCACAATGAGCAGTTCTTC; CDR3 protein: CASSPGAGLGHNEQFF
J gene: TRBJ2-1; clone size: -; V gene: TRBV3-1/TRBV3-2; D gene: TRBD1; CDR3 DNA: TGTGCCAGCAGCCTCGGACAGGGGGCGGGTGGTGAGCAGTTCTTC; CDR3 protein: CASSLGQGAGGEQFF
J gene: TRBJ1-3; clone size: -; V gene: TRBV11-2; D gene: -; CDR3 DNA: TGTGCCAGCAGCTTAGGCCGGTCGTACGGCGGGAGAAACACCATATATTTT; CDR3 protein: CASSLGRSYGGRNTIYF
J gene: TRBJ2-3; clone size: -; V gene: TRBV7-9; D gene: TRBD2; CDR3 DNA: TGTGCCAGCAGCTTAGAGGGCGGGGGGCATACGCAGTATTTT; CDR3 protein: CASSLEGGGHTQYF